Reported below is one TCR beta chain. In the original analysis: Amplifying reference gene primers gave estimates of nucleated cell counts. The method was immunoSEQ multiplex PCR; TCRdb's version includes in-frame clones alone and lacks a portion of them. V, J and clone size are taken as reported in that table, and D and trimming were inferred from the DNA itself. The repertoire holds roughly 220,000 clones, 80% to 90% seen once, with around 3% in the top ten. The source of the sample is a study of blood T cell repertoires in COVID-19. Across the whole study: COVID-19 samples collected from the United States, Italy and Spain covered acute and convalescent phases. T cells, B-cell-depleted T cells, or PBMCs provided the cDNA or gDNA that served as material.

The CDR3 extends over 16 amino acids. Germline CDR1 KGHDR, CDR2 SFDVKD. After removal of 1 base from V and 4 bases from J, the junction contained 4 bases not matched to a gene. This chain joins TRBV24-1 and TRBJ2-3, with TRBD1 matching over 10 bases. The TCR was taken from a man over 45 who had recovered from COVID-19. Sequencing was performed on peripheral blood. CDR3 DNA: TGTGCCACCAGTGATTTAGGGACAGGGGTACCAGATACGCAGTATTTT. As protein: CATSDLGTGVPDTQYF.